This T cell receptor beta chain emerged from a study of CD8+ T cells in alopecia areata. About the research overall: Those patients who were treated received oral tofacitinib, which was given at 5 to 10 mg twice daily for moderate-to-severe alopecia areata.

Sample treatment: oral pan-JAK inhibitor, 5-10 mg twice daily. RNA was extracted and reverse transcribed into cDNA as the sequencing template. Repertoires were generated with immunoSEQ multiplex PCR, while TCRdb's copy carries only in-frame clones and drops some. This sample has 170,000 or so clones, with about 55% found just once. From germline, CDR1 is SGHDT and CDR2 YYEEEE. The length of the CDR3 is 14 residues. Trimming shortened V by 1 base and J by 7 bases, and 11 bases separated the two germline ends. Sample: CD8+ T cells sorted from blood, taken at week 24, from a patient treated with tofacitinib. The chain uses TRBV5-6 and TRBJ2-2; D perhaps matches TRBD2 (6 bases). This TCR derives from a human donor with alopecia areata. CDR3 sequence reads: CASSLPSGVGELFF. DNA of the CDR3: TGTGCCAGCAGCTTGCCCTCGGGGGTCGGGGAGCTGTTTTTT.